The present TCR beta chain was sequenced within a study of T cell clonotyping in hematopoietic cell transplantation. This table comes from immunoSEQ multiplex PCR, and its TCRdb copy is limited to in-frame clones, with some not included. Of 25,000 to 30,000 clones listed, less than 85% are singletons. About this clone: Its specificity is unknown.

Study-wide points: CD4 and CD8 repertoire contributions could not be separated without sorting. Few recipient clonotypes overlapped donors; over 95% were de novo at given depth. After transplant, recipient diversity fell while pathologically expanded clonotypes grew through day 180.

J was trimmed by 14 bases and V by 1 base; bases with no gene match: 9. The CDR3 runs 15 residues. Germline V gene lookup returns CDR1 MNHNS and CDR2 SASEGT. The time point was: recipient sample about 28 days before transplant, after cytoreduction. Recipient blood drawn about 28 days pretransplant and days 30, 100, 180 after. The receptor was isolated from a man aged 40-50 years with acute myeloid leukemia. Some clones in this sample may be carry-over from other donors' samples. The specimen comprised peripheral blood mononuclear cells, sampled before stem cell transplant. The chain couples TRBV6-1 to TRBJ1-6; 9 bases align to TRBD1. This CDR3 is CASSEEGTGIRTLHF. CDR3 DNA sequence: TGTGCCAGCAGTGAAGAAGGGACAGGGATCCGGACCCTCCACTTT.